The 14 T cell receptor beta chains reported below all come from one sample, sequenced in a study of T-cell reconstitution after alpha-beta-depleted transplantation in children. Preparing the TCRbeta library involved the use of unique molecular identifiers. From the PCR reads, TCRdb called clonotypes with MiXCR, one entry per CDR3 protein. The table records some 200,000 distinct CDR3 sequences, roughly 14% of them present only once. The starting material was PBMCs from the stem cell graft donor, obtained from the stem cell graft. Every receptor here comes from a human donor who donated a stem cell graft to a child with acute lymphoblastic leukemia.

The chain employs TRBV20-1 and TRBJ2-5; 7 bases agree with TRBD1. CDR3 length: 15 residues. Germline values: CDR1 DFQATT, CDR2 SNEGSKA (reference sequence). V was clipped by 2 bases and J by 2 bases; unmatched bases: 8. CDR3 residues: CSARSQKGAQETQYF. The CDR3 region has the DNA TGCAGTGCTAGATCCCAGAAGGGGGCACAAGAGACCCAGTACTTC.

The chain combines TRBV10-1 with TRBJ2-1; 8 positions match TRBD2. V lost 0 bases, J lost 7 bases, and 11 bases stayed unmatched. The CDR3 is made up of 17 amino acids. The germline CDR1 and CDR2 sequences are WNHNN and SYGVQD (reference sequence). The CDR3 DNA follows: TGCGCCAGCAGTGAGTCCCTGGGTAGCGGGATAAAAAATGAGCAGTTCTTC. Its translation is CASSESLGSGIKNEQFF.

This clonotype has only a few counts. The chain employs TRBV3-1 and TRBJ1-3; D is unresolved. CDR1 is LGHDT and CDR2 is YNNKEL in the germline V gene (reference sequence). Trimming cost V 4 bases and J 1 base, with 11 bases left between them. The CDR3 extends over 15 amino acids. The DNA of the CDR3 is TGTGCCAGCAGCCGGCGGGAGAAGTCTGGAAACACCATATATTTT. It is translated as CASSRREKSGNTIYF.

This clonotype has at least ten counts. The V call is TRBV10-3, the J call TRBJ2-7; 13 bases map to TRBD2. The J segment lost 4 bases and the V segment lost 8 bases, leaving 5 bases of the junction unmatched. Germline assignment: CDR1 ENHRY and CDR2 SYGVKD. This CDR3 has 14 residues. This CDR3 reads CAIAGLAGAYEQYF. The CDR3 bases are TGTGCCATCGCCGGACTAGCGGGAGCATACGAGCAGTACTTC.

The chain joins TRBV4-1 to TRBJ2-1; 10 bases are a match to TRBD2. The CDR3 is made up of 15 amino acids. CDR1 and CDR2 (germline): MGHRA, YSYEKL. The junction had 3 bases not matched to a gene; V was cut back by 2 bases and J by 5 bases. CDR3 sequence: CASSQWLAGDNEQFF. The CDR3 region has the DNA TGCGCCAGCAGCCAATGGCTAGCGGGAGACAATGAGCAGTTCTTC.

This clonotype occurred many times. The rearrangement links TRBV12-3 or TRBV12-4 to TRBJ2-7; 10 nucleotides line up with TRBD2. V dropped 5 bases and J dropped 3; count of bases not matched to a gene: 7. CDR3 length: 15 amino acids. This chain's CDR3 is CASSLRPSGGYEQYF. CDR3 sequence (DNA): TGTGCCAGCAGTCTAAGGCCTAGCGGGGGCTACGAGCAGTACTTC.

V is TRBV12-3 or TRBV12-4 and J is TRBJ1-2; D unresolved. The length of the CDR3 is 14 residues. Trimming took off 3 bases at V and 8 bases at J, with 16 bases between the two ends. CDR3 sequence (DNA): TGTGCCAGCAGTTTTTCTCTGGGCAGGAGAGGCTACACCTTC. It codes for CASSFSLGRRGYTF.

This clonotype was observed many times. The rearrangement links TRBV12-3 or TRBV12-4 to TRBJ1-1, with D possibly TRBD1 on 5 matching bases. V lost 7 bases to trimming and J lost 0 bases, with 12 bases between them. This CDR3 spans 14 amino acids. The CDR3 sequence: CASTRQRMNTEAFF. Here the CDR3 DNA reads TGTGCCAGCACTCGACAGAGGATGAACACTGAAGCTTTCTTT.

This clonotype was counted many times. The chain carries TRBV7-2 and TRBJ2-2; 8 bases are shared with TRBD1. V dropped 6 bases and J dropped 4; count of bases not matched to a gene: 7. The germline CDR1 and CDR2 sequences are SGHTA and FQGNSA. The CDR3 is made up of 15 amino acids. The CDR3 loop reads CASSPGTGATGELFF. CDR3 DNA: TGTGCCAGCAGTCCCGGGACAGGCGCCACCGGGGAGCTGTTTTTT.

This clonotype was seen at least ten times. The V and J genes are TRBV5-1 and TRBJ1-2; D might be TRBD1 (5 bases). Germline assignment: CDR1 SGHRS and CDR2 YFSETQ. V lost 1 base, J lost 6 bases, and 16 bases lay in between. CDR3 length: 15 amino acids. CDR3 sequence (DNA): TGCGCCAGCAGCTTGAGGGGCAGGTTAATCGATGGCTACACCTTC. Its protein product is CASSLRGRLIDGYTF.

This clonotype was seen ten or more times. CDR3 nucleotide sequence: TGCAGCGGATACAGGGGCTACGTAGGCACCGGGGAGCTGTTTTTT. This encodes CSGYRGYVGTGELFF. The chain has TRBV29-1 and TRBJ2-2, with 7 nucleotides matching TRBD1. Looked up from germline, CDR1 is SQVTM and CDR2 is ANQGSEA. V lost 7 bases to trimming and J lost 4 bases; unmatched junction nucleotides: 12. The CDR3 has 15 residues.

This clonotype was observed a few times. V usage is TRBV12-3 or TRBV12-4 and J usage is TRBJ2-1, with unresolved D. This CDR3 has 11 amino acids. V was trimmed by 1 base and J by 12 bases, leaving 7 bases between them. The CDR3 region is CASSLEAGQFF. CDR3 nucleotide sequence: TGTGCCAGCAGTTTAGAGGCAGGGCAGTTCTTC.

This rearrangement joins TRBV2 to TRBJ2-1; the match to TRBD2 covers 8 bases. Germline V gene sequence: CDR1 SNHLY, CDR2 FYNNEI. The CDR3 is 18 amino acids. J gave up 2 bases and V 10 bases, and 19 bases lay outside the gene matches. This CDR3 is CAICSKGRSGTTYNEQFF. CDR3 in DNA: TGTGCCATCTGTTCTAAGGGGCGTAGCGGGACCACCTACAATGAGCAGTTCTTC.

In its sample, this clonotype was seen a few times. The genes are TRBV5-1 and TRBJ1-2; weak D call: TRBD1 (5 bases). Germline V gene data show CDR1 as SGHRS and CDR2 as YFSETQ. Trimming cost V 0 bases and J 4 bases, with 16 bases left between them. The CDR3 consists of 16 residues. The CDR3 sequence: CASSLAGAAQVYGYTF. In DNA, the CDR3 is TGCGCCAGCAGCTTGGCCGGGGCAGCGCAAGTCTATGGCTACACCTTC.